This TCR beta chain comes out of a study of blood T cell repertoires in COVID-19. This table comes from immunoSEQ multiplex PCR, and its TCRdb copy is limited to in-frame clones, with some not included. This repertoire shows tens of thousands of clones, around 90% found once; its top ten account for 8.8%. Germline-derived CDR1 and CDR2 are LGHDT and YNNKEL (reference sequence). The junction had 9 bases not matched to a gene; V was cut back by 4 bases and J by 7 bases. CDR3 length: 16 amino acids. The receptor was derived from a human donor with active COVID-19. The donor label of this sample is uncertain. The chain uses TRBV3-1 (or the pseudogene TRBV3-2) and TRBJ2-1; the match to TRBD2 covers 11 bases. The sequenced sample was peripheral blood. The CDR3 sequence is CASSPIPLAGGNEQFF. CDR3 nucleotide sequence: TGTGCCAGCAGCCCGATCCCCCTAGCGGGAGGAAATGAGCAGTTCTTC.